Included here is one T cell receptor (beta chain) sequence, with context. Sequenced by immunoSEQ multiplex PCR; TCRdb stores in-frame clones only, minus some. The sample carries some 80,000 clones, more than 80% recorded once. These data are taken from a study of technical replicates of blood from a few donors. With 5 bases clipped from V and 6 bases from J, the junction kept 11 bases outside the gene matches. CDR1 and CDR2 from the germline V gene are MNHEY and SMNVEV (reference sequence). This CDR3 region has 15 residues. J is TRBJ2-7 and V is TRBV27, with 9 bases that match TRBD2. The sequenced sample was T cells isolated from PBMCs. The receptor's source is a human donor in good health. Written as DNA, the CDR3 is TGTGCCAGCAGTCTAGGGACTAGCCTGACTCGCGAGCAGTACTTC. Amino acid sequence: CASSLGTSLTREQYF.